This T cell receptor beta chain derives from a study of cytomegalovirus exposure and HLA in healthy donors (dated by TCRdb to the late 2010s). A note on the overall study: An earlier analysis of approximately 590 of the donors reported more than 250 Gb of sequence data and more than 90 million unique TCR beta sequences from 150 million to 200 million T cells. Approximately 310 gigabases of sequencing data and roughly 90 million unique TCR sequences were included in an early release covering around 600 HLA-typed donors. Among the roughly 430 genotyped donors, roughly 80% belonged to the genetic ancestry cluster associated with self-reported Caucasian donors. The aim of the study was to test whether cataloging public T cell receptors could identify signatures of past pathogen exposure. The study used immunosequencing to profile the T cell repertoires of about 670 subjects and linked those repertoires to cytomegalovirus serostatus. Along with the approximately 700-subject first cohort, a separate validation cohort of over a hundred different subjects was used. To predict cytomegalovirus infection status, the study combined high-throughput TCR immunosequencing, statistical association of individual TCRs with disease status, and machine learning. A later analysis re-examined previously published TCR beta repertoires from just over 650 donors and added high-resolution HLA genotyping to investigate patterns of TCR occurrence. Rather than using new phenotypic data, the later analysis identified candidate immune exposures from TCR beta sequences and from how often those sequences occurred across donors. In an earlier analysis of around 540 of the donors, high-throughput TCR beta sequencing was used to judge whether each TCR beta V gene segment behaved as functional or pseudogenic. Donor age, sex, ethnicity and CMV serostatus were compiled alongside the repertoire data. A later genetic analysis used genome-wide SNP genotypes for about three fifths of the 666 donors, treating that subset as a discovery cohort. Every discovery cohort repertoire had been produced on one sequencing platform. Class I and class II HLA loci were covered by the typing at four-digit resolution. The number of donors typed differed by locus, with 629-630 for A, B, C, DRB1 and DQB1, around 500 for DQA1, 606 for DPA1, and roughly 450 for DPB1. Roughly 5 DR-DQ haplotypes were handled as single units for association and clustering, since linkage in the cohort was strong. Among some 400 genotyped donors of the cohort, an average of around 240,000 unique TCR beta nucleotide sequences were sequenced per donor, roughly 18% of them non-productive. Summary of the overall study and its limitations: A later analysis found that most CMV-associated TCR beta chains appeared HLA-restricted, with HLA associations seemingly driven largely by CMV exposure. Immune exposure information for the cohort was limited to CMV serostatus. Because some donors lacked HLA typing at each locus, the association tests relied only on the typed subset. While some public TCRs were present in many individuals, most TCR sequences turned up only very rarely across donors. A later genetic analysis reported fewer N-insertions in productive TCRs among donors in an Asian-associated ancestry cluster than the roughly 620-donor mean. Assigning TCR associations to individual alleles was difficult when HLA alleles, especially DR and DQ, strongly co-occurred. A later genetic analysis associated a missense DCLRE1C variant with V-gene and J-gene trimming of TCR beta chains, and an independent cohort replicated the association. The authors suggested that the approach could potentially be generalized to other disease states and immunological phenotypes. In a later analysis, HLA-associated TCR beta chains were found to be more clonally expanded and to have lower generation probabilities than equally common non-associated chains. Some IMGT-functional V segments, including TRBV6-2 and TRBV6-3, could not be distinguished by the 87-base-pair reads and were therefore excluded. A further reported finding was that TCR beta sequences accurately predicted the HLA-A and HLA-B alleles for most subjects in the first cohort. Several of the top co-occurrence clusters appeared to be linked to parvovirus B19, influenza, CMV and Epstein-Barr virus, according to a later analysis. The study gave a list of about 160 TCR beta chains associated with cytomegalovirus. The presence/absence analyses assumed that sequencing depth was roughly uniform across donors, and that assumption may not be true. In a later analysis, about 16,000 TCR beta sequences were associated with specific HLA alleles at a false discovery rate of 0.05. Linkage disequilibrium might explain the correlated functional status among segregating V segments, but an unknown experimental factor could not be excluded. An earlier analysis of 450 to 750 of the donors showed that most TCR beta V segments appeared in productive rearrangements either about 87% or about 30% of the time, which broadly matched IMGT annotations. This cohort had only TCR beta chains sequenced, and the lack of alpha or paired-chain data limited which features could be detected. A cluster of highly shared sequence variants was judged likely to represent a technical artifact of the sequencing pipeline. Because counts were too low, roughly 16 rarely observed V segments, including chromosome 9 orphons, were left out of the earlier analysis of several hundred of the donors. The classifier was reported to diagnose cytomegalovirus status with high specificity and sensitivity in both the original and validation cohorts. In a later analysis, the rate of TCR association differed among HLA loci, with DRB1 alleles having the most associated TCRs and HLA-C alleles having the fewest. In vitro tests confirmed that a few of the cytomegalovirus-associated TCR beta chains recognize cytomegalovirus antigens.

The cohort comprised under 700 healthy bone marrow donors. At the time of sampling, all cohort members were nominally healthy, though unrecorded immune exposures were likely present. The donor tested CMV seropositive and was one of the 289 seropositive cohort members. A peripheral blood sample was provided by each donor, and peripheral blood mononuclear cells were used for TCR beta sequencing. The Qiagen DNeasy Blood Extraction Kit was used to extract genomic DNA from the blood cell samples. Library prep was done by the immunoSEQ multiplex PCR assay. For the multiplex PCR, a mixture combining 60 forward primers for TCR Vbeta segments and 13 reverse primers for TCR Jbeta segments was used. A multiplex PCR assay on genomic DNA amplified the CDR3 region of rearranged TCR beta genes. On the Illumina HiSeq System, the amplified TCR beta libraries were sequenced as 87-base-pair reads. Per the source publication's procedure: In a later analysis, 70 million to 95 million unique TCR beta chains were counted across the 650 to 750 repertoires, and about 10 million of these chains were shared by at least two donors. Raw reads were error-corrected and collapsed into unique sequences with a nearest-neighbor algorithm that merged closely related sequences to remove PCR and sequencing errors. V, D and J gene segments were assigned by aligning CDR3 sequences to IMGT reference sequences. For a sequence to be retained, at least a six-nucleotide match to both a V gene segment and a J gene segment was required. Rearrangements were called productive when the CDR3 lacked stop codons and stayed in frame with V and J; all others were non-productive. Following IMGT convention, CDR3 was defined as the stretch from the second conserved V-encoded cysteine up to the conserved J-encoded phenylalanine. In an earlier analysis of some 550 of the donors, sequences lacking an unambiguous match to a single V gene segment were excluded. In an earlier analysis of several hundred of the donors, V segments were called functional above 56.7% productive rearrangements and were called segregating when the between-donor standard deviation exceeded 5%. A statistical classification framework was developed to diagnose cytomegalovirus status using the catalog of TCR beta chain sequences. A later analysis assigned V and J genes by comparing TCR nucleotide sequences with IMGT/GENE-DB human TR gene sequences. The TCRdist pipeline was used in a later analysis to assign CDR3 sequences and most-parsimonious VDJ recombination scenarios. A later analysis defined each TCR beta chain by its CDR3 amino acid sequence plus V-gene family, and excluded reads lacking a unique V-gene family. To address suspected cross-contamination and a sequencing artifact, a later analysis removed over 500 highly shared, low-generation-probability nucleotide sequences. A later analysis calculated a clonal expansion index for each public chain from normalized within-repertoire ranks of inferred template counts. In a later analysis, generation probabilities were computed using a VDJ recombination model fitted to out-of-frame rearrangements, and the results were checked against IGoR. Hypergeometric tests were used in a later analysis to score TCR-TCR, TCR-HLA and TCR-CMV co-occurrence, with a repertoire-size bias correction applied to the TCR pairs. To estimate false discovery rates, a later analysis permuted the HLA or CMV assignments 20 times. In a later analysis, co-occurring TCRs were grouped using DBSCAN, with TCRdist sequence similarity added in when clustering inside HLA-allele-positive subsets. Repertoires with fewer than 30,000 or more than 120,000 public chains, plus five repertoires with anomalous nucleotide sharing, were excluded from co-occurrence clustering. What TCRdb holds here is the immuneACCESS table cut down to in-frame rearrangements. Part of the clones is not present; checked against another copy, under half of the missing clones reflect an unresolved V gene, and the others are unexplained. V, J and clone size are those of that table, while D and trimming were read from the DNA. The sample table holds fewer than 200,000 clones, of which roughly 79% were seen once. The ten largest clones add up to about 0.91% of the sample.

V trim: 3 bases; J trim: 12 bases; unmatched bases: 7. CDR1 is given as DFQATT and CDR2 as SNEGSKA, both from the germline V gene (reference sequence). The CDR3 sequence holds 11 residues, the cysteine and phenylalanine included. Only the CDR3 DNA is retained, 33 bases long and in frame from the first base. About this clone: It has no known antigen specificity. Base qualities are not recorded, but no much larger clone differs from it by a single base.

Sample: PBMCs. The receptor's source is a woman between 45 and 60 years old in good health and CMV-seropositive. The chain employs TRBV20-1 and TRBJ2-7; 8 junctional bases match TRBD2. The nucleotides read TGCAGTGCTAGTCTCGGGGGGGCGCCGTACTTC. Translated, this gives CSASLGGAPYF.